Presented here are 22 T cell receptor beta chains from one specimen sequenced in a study of beta chain features in type 1 diabetes. Investigators reverse transcribed all isolated RNA, so they sequenced expressed TCRB transcripts. Using immunoSEQ multiplex PCR, the repertoire was profiled, and TCRdb retains in-frame clones only, with some absent. The sample shows fewer than 250,000 clones, around 14% of them seen only once. Sequencing input: naive CD4+ T cells from blood. The origin of the receptors is a woman in her thirties or forties in good health.

The chain links TRBV2 to TRBJ2-5; D possibly corresponds to TRBD1 (5 bases). Trimming took 6 bases from V and 5 from J, leaving 19 bases between them. The CDR3 has 15 amino acids. In germline, CDR1 is SNHLY, CDR2 FYNNEI. In nucleotides, the CDR3 is TGTGCCAGCAGCGACAGCGTGATAGGTACGGAGACCCAGTACTTC. It encodes CASSDSVIGTETQYF. The complete variable domain, with remaining parts taken from reference TRBV2 and TRBJ2-5, reads EPEVTQTPSHQVTQMGQEVILRCVPISNHLYFYWYRQILGQKVEFLVSFYNNEISEKSEIFDDQFSVERPDGSNFTLKIRSTKLEDSAMYFCASSDSVIGTETQYFGPGTRLLVL.

This clone was picked up a small number of times. This chain connects TRBV10-3 to TRBJ2-3, with 14 bases aligning to TRBD2. Germline assignment: CDR1 ENHRY and CDR2 SYGVKD. V was pared by 6 bases and J by 1 base, with 12 bases of the junction left unmatched. The CDR3 consists of 19 residues. DNA for the CDR3: TGTGCCATCAGGCCAGGACTAGCGGGGGGCCACCAAGGCACAGATACGCAGTATTTT. Protein: CAIRPGLAGGHQGTDTQYF.

In this sample, this clone turned up a few times. The V call is TRBV5-5, the J call TRBJ2-5, with D tentatively TRBD1 (5 bases). Germline V CDR1 and CDR2: SGHKS, YYEKEE (reference sequence). This CDR3 is built from 16 residues. Trimming cost V 0 bases and J 2 bases, with 14 bases left between them. As DNA, the CDR3 is TGTGCCAGCAGCTTGGGGGCCCATACAGGACAAGAGACCCAGTACTTC. Protein sequence: CASSLGAHTGQETQYF.

This clone was picked up a small number of times. The chain carries TRBV18 and TRBJ2-6; 7 bases match TRBD1. The V gene end was trimmed by 3 bases and the J gene end by 10 bases; junction bases not matched to a gene: 9. The CDR3 is 15 residues long. The germline V gene encodes CDR1 KGHSH and CDR2 LQKENI. The CDR3 coding sequence is TGTGCCAGCTCACCCCCCCCGGACAGGCATAACGTCCTGACTTTC. Amino acids: CASSPPPDRHNVLTF.

The count of this clone is one. The gene calls are TRBV19 and TRBJ1-5, with D tentatively TRBD1 (5 bases). From germline, CDR1 is LNHDA and CDR2 SQIVND (reference sequence). V was shortened by 3 bases and J by 0 bases, with 12 bases between the two germline ends. This CDR3 is 16 amino acids long. Written as DNA, the CDR3 is TGTGCCAGTAGTATCACAGGCGTCTATAGCAATCAGCCCCAGCATTTT. This codes for CASSITGVYSNQPQHF.

On this clone: This sample includes further DNA sequences coding for the same CDR3. This chain connects TRBV7-9 to TRBJ1-6; 11 nucleotides agree with TRBD1. V lost 1 base to trimming and J lost 7 bases; unmatched junction nucleotides: 0. Looked up from germline, CDR1 is SEHNR and CDR2 is FQNEAQ (reference sequence). The CDR3 has 15 amino acids. The CDR3 region is CASSLGDRGNSPLHF. The DNA of the CDR3 is TGTGCCAGCAGCTTAGGGGACAGGGGGAATTCACCCCTCCACTTT.

The chain employs TRBV5-1 and TRBJ2-5; possible D gene TRBD1, 5 bases. V was trimmed by 6 bases and J by 5 bases, leaving 5 bases between them. This CDR3 is built from 10 residues. The V gene's germline CDR1 is SGHRS and CDR2 YFSETQ. Here the CDR3 reads CASKGETQYF. The CDR3 DNA reads TGCGCCAGCAAGGGGGAGACCCAGTACTTC.

The J gene is TRBJ1-2, the V gene TRBV2; D is perhaps TRBD1 (5 bases). CDR1 SNHLY and CDR2 FYNNEI come from the germline V gene. V gave up 7 bases and J gave up 7 bases, with 10 bases separating them. The CDR3 sequence is 11 residues long. As DNA, the CDR3 is TGTGCCAGCACTACAGGTGGTGGCTACACCTTC. Translation: CASTTGGGYTF.

A word on this clone: Other DNA sequences from this sample encode an identical CDR3 as well. This chain connects TRBV19 to TRBJ1-2; 10 bases match TRBD1. Germline loops: CDR1 LNHDA, CDR2 SQIVND (reference sequence). The CDR3 is 14 residues long. V shed 7 bases and J 3 bases; nucleotides not matched to a gene: 5. DNA for the CDR3: TGTGCCAGTACCTTGGACAGGGGGGACTATGGCTACACCTTC. Protein product: CASTLDRGDYGYTF.

The gene calls are TRBV19 and TRBJ1-2; weak D call: TRBD1 (6 bases). V lost 6 bases, J lost 3 bases, and 11 bases lay in between. CDR1 and CDR2 from the germline V gene are LNHDA and SQIVND (reference sequence). The CDR3 spans 13 residues. This chain's CDR3 is CASSGGRDYGYTF. The DNA for the CDR3 is TGTGCCAGTAGCGGGGGGCGAGACTATGGCTACACCTTC. Full variable domain (outside the CDR3, taken from reference TRBV19 and TRBJ1-2): DGGITQSPKYLFRKEGQNVTLSCEQNLNHDAMYWYRQDPGQGLRLIYYSQIVNDFQKGDIAEGYSVSREKKESFPLTVTSAQKNPTAFYLCASSGGRDYGYTFGSGTRLTVV.

This clone was counted a few times. The rearrangement uses TRBV5-4 and TRBJ2-7, with D possibly being TRBD2 (6 bases). This CDR3 comprises 15 residues. V lost 3 bases and J lost 0, with 13 bases in between. Germline V gene data show CDR1 as SGHNT and CDR2 as YYREEE (reference sequence). CDR3 residues: CASSSPGRGSYEQYF. CDR3 coding DNA: TGTGCCAGCAGCTCCCCTGGGCGGGGCTCCTACGAGCAGTACTTC. Variable domain in full (rest from reference TRBV5-4 and TRBJ2-7): ETGVTQSPTHLIKTRGQQVTLRCSSQSGHNTVSWYQQALGQGPQFIFQYYREEENGRGNFPPRFSGLQFPNYSSELNVNALELDDSALYLCASSSPGRGSYEQYFGPGTRLTVT.

This clone was recorded a few times. The chain uses TRBV27 and TRBJ1-3; no clear D. CDR3 size: 12 residues. With 6 bases removed from V and 0 bases from J, the gap between germline ends came to 3 bases. The germline V gene encodes CDR1 MNHEY and CDR2 SMNVEV (reference sequence). The CDR3 spells CASRSSGNTIYF. The CDR3 nucleotides are TGTGCCAGCAGGAGCTCTGGAAACACCATATATTTT.

The CDR3 protein is CASSIAGGPGDTQYF. In DNA, the CDR3 is TGTGCCAGCTCGATAGCGGGGGGGCCTGGAGATACGCAGTATTTT. The chain couples TRBV18 to TRBJ2-3, with 11 bases identical to TRBD2. CDR1 is KGHSH, CDR2 LQKENI, per germline. The CDR3 contains 15 residues. Trimming at V came to 6 bases and at J to 5 bases, leaving 7 bases not matched to a gene. Full variable domain (remainder filled in from reference TRBV18 and TRBJ2-3): NAGVMQNPRHLVRRRGQEARLRCSPMKGHSHVYWYRQLPEEGLKFMVYLQKENIIDESGMPKERFSAEFPKEGPSILRIQQVVRGDSAAYFCASSIAGGPGDTQYFGPGTRLTVL.

The table lists this clone with a count of one. The rearrangement links TRBV9 to TRBJ1-4, with no clear D. Germline lookup yields CDR1 SGDLS and CDR2 YYNGEE. V was clipped by 7 bases and J by 1 base, with 8 bases between them. The CDR3 loop spans 13 amino acids. The CDR3 loop reads CASRGVTNEKLFF. CDR3 coding DNA: TGTGCCAGCCGGGGTGTAACTAATGAAAAACTGTTTTTT. Using reference TRBV9 and TRBJ1-4 for the parts outside the CDR3, the full variable domain is DSGVTQTPKHLITATGQRVTLRCSPRSGDLSVYWYQQSLDQGLQFLIQYYNGEERAKGNILERFSAQQFPDLHSELNLSSLELGDSALYFCASRGVTNEKLFFGSGTQLSVL.

This clone appeared a few times. The genes are TRBV18 and TRBJ1-4, with D unclear. The V gene's germline CDR1 is KGHSH and CDR2 LQKENI. The CDR3 has 16 residues. V was cut by 3 bases and J by 0 bases, with 11 bases left in between. CDR3 residues: CASSPLYRATNEKLFF. The DNA for the CDR3 is TGTGCCAGCTCACCGCTTTACAGAGCAACTAATGAAAAACTGTTTTTT.

This clone has more than one count but fewer than ten. This chain connects TRBV6-1 to TRBJ1-6; perhaps TRBD1 as D (5 bases). CDR1 and CDR2 from the germline V gene are MNHNS and SASEGT. V dropped 5 bases and J dropped 10 bases, with 15 bases sitting between them. This CDR3 contains 14 residues. The CDR3 loop is CASSLEPGYSPLHF. In nucleotides, the CDR3 is TGTGCCAGCAGTCTTGAACCAGGGTACTCACCCCTCCACTTT.

The chain recombines TRBV7-2 with TRBJ2-5; D unclear. V lost 3 bases to trimming and J lost 5 bases, with 10 bases between them. This CDR3 is built from 13 residues. Germline loops: CDR1 SGHTA, CDR2 FQGNSA. CDR3 DNA sequence: TGTGCCAGCAGCTTTGGAGAGAGGGAGACCCAGTACTTC. It yields the protein CASSFGERETQYF.

The chain uses TRBV5-1 and TRBJ1-1, with D perhaps TRBD1 (5 bases). Germline assignment: CDR1 SGHRS and CDR2 YFSETQ. The CDR3 runs 15 residues. With 4 bases removed from V and 0 bases from J, the gap between germline ends came to 13 bases. The CDR3 coding sequence is TGCGCCAGCAGCCCGATACAGGAATTGAACACTGAAGCTTTCTTT. It encodes CASSPIQELNTEAFF.

In nucleotides, the CDR3 is TGTGCCAGCTCACAACCGGGACTAGCGCACACCGGGGAGCTGTTTTTT. Translated: CASSQPGLAHTGELFF. The chain joins TRBV18 to TRBJ2-2; 10 bases match TRBD2. This CDR3 spans 16 amino acids. CDR1 and CDR2 (germline): KGHSH, LQKENI. V lost 4 bases to trimming and J lost 3 bases; unmatched junction nucleotides: 5. Combining the CDR3 with reference TRBV18 and TRBJ2-2 gives the whole variable domain NAGVMQNPRHLVRRRGQEARLRCSPMKGHSHVYWYRQLPEEGLKFMVYLQKENIIDESGMPKERFSAEFPKEGPSILRIQQVVRGDSAAYFCASSQPGLAHTGELFFGEGSRLTVL.

Only a few counts were recorded for this clone. The chain joins TRBV4-3 to TRBJ1-1; TRBD1 agrees at 7 bases. This CDR3 has 15 amino acids. J was trimmed by 2 bases and V by 0 bases; bases with no gene match: 3. Per the germline V gene, CDR1 is LGHNA and CDR2 is YSLEER. This CDR3 reads CASSQEDRKNTEAFF. CDR3 nucleotide sequence: TGCGCCAGCAGCCAAGAGGACAGGAAAAACACTGAAGCTTTCTTT.

This chain connects TRBV10-3 to TRBJ1-2, with 9 bases fitting TRBD1. V trimming: 6 bases; J trimming: 7 bases; junction bases outside the gene matches: 3. The CDR3 has 12 amino acids. Looked up from germline, CDR1 is ENHRY and CDR2 is SYGVKD. The DNA of the CDR3 is TGTGCCATCAGGGGACAGGGACCTGGCTACACCTTC. Residues: CAIRGQGPGYTF.

V gene TRBV18 combines with J gene TRBJ1-2; 7 nucleotides agree with TRBD1. The CDR3 length is 13 residues. Germline V gene lookup returns CDR1 KGHSH and CDR2 LQKENI. V lost 2 bases, J lost 8 bases, and 5 bases stayed unmatched. The CDR3 coding sequence is TGTGCCAGCTCACCAGGAGACAGGGTGGGCTACACCTTC. It yields the protein CASSPGDRVGYTF. The full variable domain, rest sourced from reference TRBV18 and TRBJ1-2, is NAGVMQNPRHLVRRRGQEARLRCSPMKGHSHVYWYRQLPEEGLKFMVYLQKENIIDESGMPKERFSAEFPKEGPSILRIQQVVRGDSAAYFCASSPGDRVGYTFGSGTRLTVV.